Following are 30 T cell receptor beta chains from one sample sequenced in a study of graft-versus-host responses after intestinal transplantation. Data came from immunoSEQ multiplex PCR; TCRdb stores just in-frame clones and leaves some out. The sample lists around 90,000 clones; 80% to 95% were seen once. No cognate antigen is known for these TCRs. This specimen consisted of unstimulated CD8+ T cells sorted from spleen or lymph node cells, obtained before transplant. Receptor source: a human donor who was the organ donor for an intestinal transplant.

The V and J genes are TRBV19 and TRBJ2-3, with TRBD2 matching over 8 bases. V gave up 9 bases and J gave up 2 bases; unmatched junction bases: 4. This CDR3 spans 13 amino acids. Germline CDR1 is LNHDA and CDR2 is SQIVND (reference sequence). The CDR3: CASGLASTDTQYF. In DNA form, the CDR3 reads TGTGCCAGCGGACTAGCCTCCACAGATACGCAGTATTTT. The variable domain in full, with the rest retrieved from reference TRBV19 and TRBJ2-3, is DGGITQSPKYLFRKEGQNVTLSCEQNLNHDAMYWYRQDPGQGLRLIYYSQIVNDFQKGDIAEGYSVSREKKESFPLTVTSAQKNPTAFYLCASGLASTDTQYFGPGTRLTVL.

The chain is built from TRBV27 and TRBJ2-7, with TRBD2 as a possible D gene (5 bases). The CDR3 length is 14 residues. Germline-derived CDR1 and CDR2 are MNHEY and SMNVEV (reference sequence). V was cut by 0 bases and J by 3 bases, with 9 bases left in between. This CDR3 reads CASSLSRGNYEQYF. The CDR3 DNA reads TGTGCCAGCAGTTTATCGAGAGGGAACTACGAGCAGTACTTC.

The chain uses TRBV5-1 and TRBJ1-4, with D maybe TRBD1 (5 bases). Germline assignment: CDR1 SGHRS and CDR2 YFSETQ. The CDR3 has 14 amino acids. Trimming removed 3 bases from V and 2 bases from J, with 8 bases in between. CDR3 nucleotide sequence: TGCGCCAGCAGCTCGGGGGAGACTAATGAAAAACTGTTTTTT. Encoded protein: CASSSGETNEKLFF.

The chain uses TRBV28 and TRBJ2-1, with TRBD1 as a possible D gene (9 bases). The CDR3 extends over 20 amino acids. Germline V gene lookup returns CDR1 MDHEN and CDR2 SYDVKM. Trimming pared 3 bases from V and 4 bases from J, leaving 28 bases between. The chain's CDR3 is CASSFYRGQGLAGTYNEQFF. The CDR3 bases are TGTGCCAGCAGTTTTTATCGGGGACAGGGCTTAGCGGGGACTTACAATGAGCAGTTCTTC.

The chain couples TRBV6-1 to TRBJ2-1; D unresolved. Germline V gene data show CDR1 as MNHNS and CDR2 as SASEGT. This CDR3 region has 15 residues. V lost 1 base to trimming and J lost 0 bases, with 7 bases between them. CDR3: CASSEDSRSYNEQFF. The CDR3 nucleotides read TGTGCCAGCAGTGAAGACAGCCGCTCCTACAATGAGCAGTTCTTC.

V usage is TRBV5-6 and J usage is TRBJ2-7; D is perhaps TRBD2 (6 bases). CDR3 length equals 16 residues. Germline CDR1 reads SGHDT; CDR2 reads YYEEEE. Trimming stripped 5 bases from V and 6 bases from J, with 24 bases between. The CDR3 protein is CASRHRRRDGGREQYF. The CDR3, as DNA: TGTGCCAGCAGGCATCGCAGGCGGGACGGGGGTCGCGAGCAGTACTTC.

This clone was observed a few times. This chain joins TRBV30 and TRBJ2-7, with D possibly matching TRBD1 (6 bases). Germline values: CDR1 GTSNPN, CDR2 SVGIG (reference sequence). There are 12 residues in the CDR3. Trimming left V 4 bases short and J 7 bases short, with 14 bases between. The DNA of the CDR3 is TGTGCCTGGAACCCAGGACAGACAGAGCAGTACTTC. Protein sequence: CAWNPGQTEQYF.

Notes on this clone: The junction does not match germline at one end; this may be a read error. The chain employs TRBV5-1 and TRBJ2-2; D possibly corresponds to TRBD2 (5 bases). The CDR3 consists of 13 residues. Germline CDR1 SGHRS, CDR2 YFSETQ. The CDR3 loop is CASSWLLSGKLFF. In DNA form, the CDR3 reads TGCGCCAGCAGCTGGCTCCTGTCCGGGAAGCTGTTTTTT.

The genes are TRBV13 and TRBJ2-6, with a possible D match to TRBD2 (5 bases). CDR1 is PRHDT, CDR2 FYEKMQ, per germline (reference sequence). This CDR3 has 16 residues. The germline V and J ends were trimmed by 0 bases and 4 bases, with 10 bases remaining between them. The CDR3 DNA sequence: TGTGCCAGCAGCTTAGGAGAGGGTTTCGGGGCCAACGTCCTGACTTTC. Its protein is CASSLGEGFGANVLTF.

The chain employs TRBV19 and TRBJ2-1, with D tentatively TRBD2 (5 bases). The germline V and J ends were trimmed by 3 bases and 10 bases, with 13 bases remaining between them. From germline, CDR1 is LNHDA and CDR2 SQIVND (reference sequence). The CDR3 consists of 13 residues. The CDR3 nucleotides are TGTGCCAGTAGTATTGTTGCGGGCGAGGAGCAGTTCTTC. Translation: CASSIVAGEEQFF.

CDR3 coding DNA: TGTGCCAGCAGCTTGGAGACAGCTTACTACACCTTC. Protein product: CASSLETAYYTF. The chain combines TRBV5-5 with TRBJ1-2, with D perhaps matching TRBD1 (5 bases). This CDR3 has 12 amino acids. Germline V lookup: CDR1 SGHKS, CDR2 YYEKEE (reference sequence). Trimming pared 0 bases from V and 10 bases from J, leaving 10 bases between.

The chain has TRBV4-1 and TRBJ2-3; 8 nucleotides line up with TRBD2. V was pared by 4 bases and J by 3 bases, with 6 bases of the junction left unmatched. Germline CDR1 reads MGHRA; CDR2 reads YSYEKL. The CDR3 runs to 15 residues. CDR3 coding DNA: TGCGCCAGCAGCCCTCGGACTAGCATGACAGATACGCAGTATTTT. Translation gives CASSPRTSMTDTQYF.

This chain uses TRBV4-1 with TRBJ2-3; the match to TRBD2 covers 8 bases. The CDR3 has 17 residues. Germline CDR1 is MGHRA and CDR2 is YSYEKL. V dropped 3 bases and J dropped 5; count of bases not matched to a gene: 13. CDR3 sequence reads: CASSQPVLAGMGDTQYF. In DNA form, the CDR3 reads TGCGCCAGCAGCCAGCCGGTCTTAGCGGGGATGGGAGATACGCAGTATTTT.

The J gene is TRBJ2-7, the V gene TRBV21-1; TRBD1, the D gene given by the table, was not confirmed from the DNA. TRBV21-1 is a documented pseudogene. CDR3 length equals 17 residues. The CDR3 sequence is CASSKGGKGAIVNEQYF. Here the CDR3 DNA reads TGTGCCAGCAGCAAAGGGGGTAAGGGGGCGATTGTCAACGAGCAGTACTTC.

This chain uses TRBV2 with TRBJ1-5; 7 bases are a match to TRBD1. The CDR3 is 16 amino acids. V gave up 4 bases and J gave up 0 bases; unmatched junction bases: 6. Per germline, CDR1 SNHLY and CDR2 FYNNEI. DNA for the CDR3: TGTGCCAGCAGTGGCAGACAGGGATATAGCAATCAGCCCCAGCATTTT. It is translated as CASSGRQGYSNQPQHF.

J is TRBJ2-1 and V is TRBV11-2, with D possibly matching TRBD2 (7 bases). Trimming left V 4 bases short and J 8 bases short, with 18 bases between. CDR3 size: 15 residues. CDR1 SGHAT and CDR2 FQNNGV come from the germline V gene. As DNA, the CDR3 is TGTGCCAGCAGCTCCGGGGGGCAAGGGCTCGATGAGCAGTTCTTC. This encodes CASSSGGQGLDEQFF.

This rearrangement joins TRBV6-1 to TRBJ1-2; no reliable D call. This CDR3 contains 14 residues. Germline values: CDR1 MNHNS, CDR2 SASEGT. V shed 3 bases and J shed 5 bases, with 13 bases lying between them. CDR3 bases: TGTGCCAGCAGTGAGCAGGCCGGTTATTATGGCTACACCTTC. Translating it yields CASSEQAGYYGYTF.

V is TRBV7-8 and J is TRBJ2-5; D gene uncertain. This CDR3 has 16 residues. With 3 bases removed from V and 0 bases from J, the gap between germline ends came to 14 bases. In germline, CDR1 is SGHVS, CDR2 FQNEAQ. The CDR3 spells CASSLVRLPYQETQYF. As DNA, the CDR3 is TGTGCCAGCAGCTTGGTGCGGCTACCGTACCAAGAGACCCAGTACTTC.

This clone has a single count. V and J are TRBV2 and TRBJ1-1, with a tentative D call TRBD1 (6 bases). The CDR3 spans 16 residues. Trimming cost V 1 base and J 0 bases, with 12 bases left between them. Germline V gene data show CDR1 as SNHLY and CDR2 as FYNNEI. The CDR3 bases are TGTGCCAGCAGTGAAGGCAGGGGCTTAATGAACACTGAAGCTTTCTTT. Protein product: CASSEGRGLMNTEAFF.

The J gene is TRBJ2-3, the V gene TRBV7-9; 8 nucleotides match TRBD2. From germline, CDR1 is SEHNR and CDR2 FQNEAQ (reference sequence). V lost 2 bases and J lost 5; bases outside the gene matches: 9. CDR3 length: 16 residues. The CDR3 here is CASSLIGGGWGDTQYF. The DNA for the CDR3 is TGTGCCAGCAGCTTAATCGGGGGGGGCTGGGGAGATACGCAGTATTTT. Combining the CDR3 with reference TRBV7-9 and TRBJ2-3 gives the whole variable domain DTGVSQNPRHKITKRGQNVTFRCDPISEHNRLYWYRQTLGQGPEFLTYFQNEAQLEKSRLLSDRFSAERPKGSFSTLEIQRTEQGDSAMYLCASSLIGGGWGDTQYFGPGTRLTVL.

V is TRBV6-1 and J is TRBJ2-1; TRBD2 matches at 10 bases. The CDR3 runs to 15 residues. Germline CDR1 MNHNS, CDR2 SASEGT. Trimming at V came to 1 base and at J to 9 bases, leaving 6 bases not matched to a gene. CDR3 sequence: CASSEGDSGRFEQFF. The CDR3 region has the DNA TGTGCCAGCAGTGAAGGGGATAGCGGGAGGTTTGAGCAGTTCTTC.

The chain uses TRBV2 and TRBJ1-2; TRBD1 matches 9 bases. Germline assignment: CDR1 SNHLY and CDR2 FYNNEI. This CDR3 comprises 15 residues. The V gene end was trimmed by 3 bases and the J gene end by 4 bases; junction bases not matched to a gene: 6. The CDR3: CASSDETTGGYGYTF. Here the CDR3 DNA reads TGTGCCAGCAGTGATGAAACGACAGGGGGCTATGGCTACACCTTC.

This clone was seen just once. The chain is built from TRBV11-3 and TRBJ2-3, with 9 bases that match TRBD2. The ends lost 10 bases at V and 4 bases at J; junction bases unmatched: 18. In germline, CDR1 is SGHNT, CDR2 YENEEA. The CDR3 sequence is 17 residues long. The CDR3 DNA is TGTGCCACCGAACCCCCCCCTAGCGGGGCGATGTCAGATACGCAGTATTTT. Protein product: CATEPPPSGAMSDTQYF.

This rearrangement joins TRBV27 to TRBJ1-1, with 7 bases identical to TRBD1. Germline lookup yields CDR1 MNHEY and CDR2 SMNVEV (reference sequence). The V segment lost 3 bases and the J segment 4 bases; nucleotides outside the gene matches: 2. The CDR3 has 13 amino acids. CDR3 region: CASSLGQLTEAFF. DNA of the CDR3: TGTGCCAGCAGTTTGGGACAGCTCACTGAAGCTTTCTTT.

The chain uses TRBV6-5 and TRBJ1-1; D unclear. The CDR3 runs to 14 residues. Per germline, CDR1 MNHEY and CDR2 SVGAGI. V gave up 4 bases and J gave up 6 bases, with 15 bases separating them. The CDR3 DNA reads as TGTGCCAGCAGTTCCCGACTGACCCCCGCTGAAGCTTTCTTT. It translates to CASSSRLTPAEAFF.

This chain joins TRBV11-2 and TRBJ2-2, with D possibly matching TRBD1 (5 bases). V was shortened by 3 bases and J by 7 bases, with 9 bases between the two germline ends. The germline CDR1 and CDR2 sequences are SGHAT and FQNNGV. The CDR3 is made up of 13 amino acids. CDR3 region: CASSFRVGGELFF. The CDR3 DNA is TGTGCCAGCAGCTTCAGGGTCGGCGGGGAGCTGTTTTTT.

DNA of the CDR3: TGTGCCAGCTCACGGAGTTTGGTTTCCAAAAACATTCAGTACTTC. Translated: CASSRSLVSKNIQYF. This chain joins TRBV18 and TRBJ2-4; D unclear. Germline loops: CDR1 KGHSH, CDR2 LQKENI. Trimming removed 4 bases from V and 2 bases from J, with 12 bases in between. CDR3 size: 15 residues.

The chain links TRBV11-3 to TRBJ1-1; TRBD1 matches at 8 bases. In germline, CDR1 is SGHNT, CDR2 YENEEA. The V segment lost 5 bases and the J segment 12 bases; nucleotides outside the gene matches: 8. There are 12 residues in the CDR3. CDR3 DNA: TGTGCCAGCAGCGGGGGAGGACAGGGAACTTTCTTT. This translates into CASSGGGQGTFF. Looking up the rest from reference TRBV11-3 and TRBJ1-1 gives the full variable domain: EAGVVQSPRYKIIEKKQPVAFWCNPISGHNTLYWYLQNLGQGPELLIRYENEEAVDDSQLPKDRFSAERLKGVDSTLKIQPAELGDSAVYLCASSGGGQGTFFGQGTRLTVV.

This chain joins TRBV4-1 and TRBJ1-2; D gene ambiguous. The germline V gene has CDR1 MGHRA and CDR2 YSYEKL. The V end was cut by 5 bases, the J end by 4 bases, with 20 bases between. This CDR3 region has 16 residues. This CDR3 is CASSSDAGYKGYGYTF. The CDR3, as DNA: TGCGCCAGCAGCTCTGATGCGGGCTACAAGGGCTATGGCTACACCTTC.

J is TRBJ2-1 and V is TRBV4-3, with TRBD2 matching 8 bases. The trim removed 0 bases at V and 4 bases at J, leaving 5 bases unmatched. In germline, CDR1 is LGHNA, CDR2 YSLEER. The CDR3 is made up of 16 amino acids. The CDR3 loop is CASSQDLAGSYNEQFF. For the CDR3, the DNA is TGCGCCAGCAGCCAAGACCTAGCGGGCTCTTACAATGAGCAGTTCTTC.